The following is a T cell receptor (beta chain) sequence with its context. Its antigen is unidentified. The data derive from a study of blood T cells in healthy people across ages. The wider study: T cells yielded about one barcoded beta molecule per two cells through template switching.

Primers used in a second PCR of about 6 to 11 cycles were a sample-barcoded 5' primer and a J-beta primer mix. MiXCR, run by TCRdb on the 5' RACE reads, gives a single entry per CDR3 protein. The table shows hundreds of thousands of distinct CDR3 sequences, with more than 40% occurring only once. The CDR3 has 13 amino acids. CDR1 and CDR2 from the germline V gene are MNHEY and SMNVEV (reference sequence). Trimming cost V 8 bases and J 0 bases, with 10 bases left between them. Overall study findings and caveats: TCR beta diversity was tightly associated with the proportion of naive T cells.

The source is a man in his fifties or sixties in good health. The rearrangement uses TRBV27 and TRBJ1-2; no firm D call. Sequences were obtained from blood. In DNA form, the CDR3 reads TGTGCCAGCGGCACAGTGACTAACTATGGCTACACCTTC. This codes for CASGTVTNYGYTF.